Reported below is one TCR beta chain. The record originates from a study of blood T cell repertoires in COVID-19. Whole-study context: In each case, the material was cDNA or gDNA derived from T cells, B-cell-depleted T cells, or PBMCs.

The germline CDR1 and CDR2 sequences are SGHTA and FQGTGA. CDR3 length equals 16 residues. Trimming shortened V by 2 bases and J by 1 base, and 11 bases separated the two germline ends. Clinical history reported by participants formed the basis on which cohorts were assigned. Recovery meant two consecutive negative NP/OP PCR tests, professional clearance, or resolved symptoms. Original processing notes: Researchers report that nucleated cell counts were estimated from reference gene primer amplification. Profiling relied on immunoSEQ multiplex PCR, and the TCRdb table lists in-frame clones only, not all of them. That table supplies the V and J calls and clone size; D and trimming were determined from the DNA. The data show a few hundred thousand clones, with roughly four fifths seen just once and roughly 3.1% held by the top ten.

The sample consisted of PBMCs or T cells enriched from blood (not recorded which). This chain joins TRBV7-3 and TRBJ2-2, with TRBD2 as a possible D gene (6 bases). The TCR comes from a man in his forties or fifties who had recovered from COVID-19. The CDR3 DNA follows: TGTGCCAGCAGCTTAGACGCGGGGATGAACACCGGGGAGCTGTTTTTT. Encoded protein: CASSLDAGMNTGELFF. Full variable domain (missing parts from reference TRBV7-3 and TRBJ2-2): GAGVSQTPSNKVTEKGKYVELRCDPISGHTALYWYRQSLGQGPEFLIYFQGTGAADDSGLPNDRFFAVRPEGSVSTLKIQRTERGDSAVYLCASSLDAGMNTGELFFGEGSRLTVL.